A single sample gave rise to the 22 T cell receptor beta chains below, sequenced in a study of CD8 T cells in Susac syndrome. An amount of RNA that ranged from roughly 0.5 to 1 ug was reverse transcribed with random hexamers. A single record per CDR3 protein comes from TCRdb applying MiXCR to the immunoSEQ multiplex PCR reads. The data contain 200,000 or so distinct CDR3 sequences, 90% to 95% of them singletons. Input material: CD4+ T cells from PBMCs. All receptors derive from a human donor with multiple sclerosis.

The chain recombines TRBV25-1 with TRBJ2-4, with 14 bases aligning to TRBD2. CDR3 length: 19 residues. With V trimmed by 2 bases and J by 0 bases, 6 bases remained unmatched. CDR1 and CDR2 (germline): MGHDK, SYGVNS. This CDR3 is CASSEGTSGRSLAKNIQYF. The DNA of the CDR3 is TGTGCCAGCAGTGAAGGGACTAGCGGGAGATCACTAGCCAAAAACATTCAGTACTTC.

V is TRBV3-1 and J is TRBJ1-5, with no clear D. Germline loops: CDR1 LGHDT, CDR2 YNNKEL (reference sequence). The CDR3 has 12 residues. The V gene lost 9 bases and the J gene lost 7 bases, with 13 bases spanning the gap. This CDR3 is CASSWGDQPQHF. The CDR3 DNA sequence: TGTGCCAGTTCGTGGGGTGACCAGCCCCAGCATTTT.

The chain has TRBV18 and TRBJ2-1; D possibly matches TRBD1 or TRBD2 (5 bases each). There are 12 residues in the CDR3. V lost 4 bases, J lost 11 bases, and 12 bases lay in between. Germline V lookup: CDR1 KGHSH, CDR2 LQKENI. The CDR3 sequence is CASSLLGEQQFF. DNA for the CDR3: TGTGCCAGCTCACTCCTGGGGGAGCAGCAGTTCTTC.

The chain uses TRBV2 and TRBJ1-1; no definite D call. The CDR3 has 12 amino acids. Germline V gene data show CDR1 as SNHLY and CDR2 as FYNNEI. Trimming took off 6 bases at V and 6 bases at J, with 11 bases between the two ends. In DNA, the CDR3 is TGTGCCAGCAGAAACCTTGGGGCTGAAGCTTTCTTT. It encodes CASRNLGAEAFF.

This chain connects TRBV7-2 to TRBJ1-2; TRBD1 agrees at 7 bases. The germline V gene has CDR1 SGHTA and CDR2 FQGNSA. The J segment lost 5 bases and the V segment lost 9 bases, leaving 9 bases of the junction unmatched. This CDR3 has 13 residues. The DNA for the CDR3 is TGTGCCAGTAGCCGGACAGGTGCATATGGCTACACCTTC. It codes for CASSRTGAYGYTF.

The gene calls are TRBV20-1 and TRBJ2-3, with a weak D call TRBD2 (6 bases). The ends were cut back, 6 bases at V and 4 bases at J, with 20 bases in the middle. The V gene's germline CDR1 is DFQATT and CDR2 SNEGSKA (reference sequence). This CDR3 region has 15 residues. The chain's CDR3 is CSAPGQGGSPDTQYF. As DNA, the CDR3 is TGCAGTGCCCCCGGGCAGGGAGGTAGCCCAGATACGCAGTATTTT.

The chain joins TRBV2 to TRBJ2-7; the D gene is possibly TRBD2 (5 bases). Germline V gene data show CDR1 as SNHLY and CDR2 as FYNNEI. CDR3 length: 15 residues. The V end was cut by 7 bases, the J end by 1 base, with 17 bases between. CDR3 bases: TGTGCCAGCACGGGGAACGCAGAGCCATCCTACGAGCAGTACTTC. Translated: CASTGNAEPSYEQYF.

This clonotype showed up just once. The chain's CDR3 is CSGGTGELFF. The CDR3 region has the DNA TGCAGCGGGGGCACCGGGGAGCTGTTTTTT. V and J are TRBV29-1 and TRBJ2-2, with D hard to call. Germline V CDR1 and CDR2: SQVTM, ANQGSEA. The CDR3 totals 10 residues. The ends were cut back, 7 bases at V and 4 bases at J, with 4 bases in the middle.

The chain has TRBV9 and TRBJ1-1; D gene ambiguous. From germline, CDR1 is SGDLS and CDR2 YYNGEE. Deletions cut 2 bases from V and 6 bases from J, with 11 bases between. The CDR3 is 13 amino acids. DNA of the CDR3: TGTGCCAGCAGCGTGATTATGGAAGCTGAAGCTTTCTTT. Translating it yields CASSVIMEAEAFF.

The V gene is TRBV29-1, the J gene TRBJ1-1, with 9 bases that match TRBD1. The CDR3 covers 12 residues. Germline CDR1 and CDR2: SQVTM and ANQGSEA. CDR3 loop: CTYRDRDSEAFF. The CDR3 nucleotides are TGCACCTACCGGGACAGGGACTCTGAAGCTTTCTTT.

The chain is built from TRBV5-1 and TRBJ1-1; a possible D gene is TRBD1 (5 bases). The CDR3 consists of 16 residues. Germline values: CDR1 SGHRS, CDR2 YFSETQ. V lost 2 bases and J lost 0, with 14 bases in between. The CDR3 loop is CASSFLSGTVNTEAFF. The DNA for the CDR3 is TGCGCCAGCAGCTTCCTATCCGGGACGGTGAACACTGAAGCTTTCTTT.

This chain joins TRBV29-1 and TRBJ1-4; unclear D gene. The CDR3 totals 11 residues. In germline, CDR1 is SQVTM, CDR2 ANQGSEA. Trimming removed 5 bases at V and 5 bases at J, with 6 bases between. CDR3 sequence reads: CSVQVNEKLFF. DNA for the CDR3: TGCAGCGTTCAGGTGAATGAAAAACTGTTTTTT.

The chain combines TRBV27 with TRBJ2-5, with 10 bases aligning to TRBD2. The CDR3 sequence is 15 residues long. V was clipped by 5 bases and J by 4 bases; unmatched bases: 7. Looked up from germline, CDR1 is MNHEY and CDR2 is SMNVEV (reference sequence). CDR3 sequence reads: CASSPAGGGPETQYF. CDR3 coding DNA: TGTGCCAGCAGTCCAGCGGGGGGGGGCCCAGAGACCCAGTACTTC.

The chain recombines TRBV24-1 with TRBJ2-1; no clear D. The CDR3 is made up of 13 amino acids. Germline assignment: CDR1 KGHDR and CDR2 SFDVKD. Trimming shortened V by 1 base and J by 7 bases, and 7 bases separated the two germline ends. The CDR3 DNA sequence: TGTGCCACCAGTGATTTCGGCAGAAATGAGCAGTTCTTC. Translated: CATSDFGRNEQFF.

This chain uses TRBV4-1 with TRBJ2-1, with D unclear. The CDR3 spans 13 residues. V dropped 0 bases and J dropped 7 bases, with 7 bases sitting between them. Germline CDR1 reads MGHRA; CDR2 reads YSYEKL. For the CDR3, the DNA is TGCGCCAGCAGCCAAGAAGCAAGAAATGAGCAGTTCTTC. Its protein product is CASSQEARNEQFF.

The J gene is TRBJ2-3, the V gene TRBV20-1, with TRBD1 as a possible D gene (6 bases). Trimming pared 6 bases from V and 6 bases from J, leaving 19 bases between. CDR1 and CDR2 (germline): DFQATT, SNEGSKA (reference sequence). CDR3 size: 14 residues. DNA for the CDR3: TGCAGTGCGGGGGCCGGAACTCTCCCTGATACGCAGTATTTT. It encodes CSAGAGTLPDTQYF.

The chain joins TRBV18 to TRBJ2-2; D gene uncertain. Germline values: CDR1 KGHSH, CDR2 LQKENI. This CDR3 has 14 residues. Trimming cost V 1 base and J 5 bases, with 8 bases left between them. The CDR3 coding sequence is TGTGCCAGCTCACCACGAGTCGAGACCGGGGAGCTGTTTTTT. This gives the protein CASSPRVETGELFF. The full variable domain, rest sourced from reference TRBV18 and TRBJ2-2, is NAGVMQNPRHLVRRRGQEARLRCSPMKGHSHVYWYRQLPEEGLKFMVYLQKENIIDESGMPKERFSAEFPKEGPSILRIQQVVRGDSAAYFCASSPRVETGELFFGEGSRLTVL.

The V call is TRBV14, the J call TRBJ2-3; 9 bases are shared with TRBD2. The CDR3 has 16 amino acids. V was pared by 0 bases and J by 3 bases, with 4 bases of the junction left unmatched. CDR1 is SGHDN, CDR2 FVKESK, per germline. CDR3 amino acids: CASSQDLAGITDTQYF. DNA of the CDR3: TGTGCCAGCAGCCAAGACCTAGCGGGGATAACAGATACGCAGTATTTT.

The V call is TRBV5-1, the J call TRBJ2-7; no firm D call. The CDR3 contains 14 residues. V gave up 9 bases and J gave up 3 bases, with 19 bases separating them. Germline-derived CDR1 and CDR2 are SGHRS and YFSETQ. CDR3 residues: CATLSGVPFYEQYF. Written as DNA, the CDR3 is TGCGCCACGCTCTCGGGCGTTCCCTTCTACGAGCAGTACTTC.

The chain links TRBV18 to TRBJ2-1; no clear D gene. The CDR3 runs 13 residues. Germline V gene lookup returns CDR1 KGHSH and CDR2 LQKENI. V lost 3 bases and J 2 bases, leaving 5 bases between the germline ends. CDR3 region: CASSPAAYNEQFF. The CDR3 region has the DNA TGTGCCAGCTCACCTGCAGCCTACAATGAGCAGTTCTTC.

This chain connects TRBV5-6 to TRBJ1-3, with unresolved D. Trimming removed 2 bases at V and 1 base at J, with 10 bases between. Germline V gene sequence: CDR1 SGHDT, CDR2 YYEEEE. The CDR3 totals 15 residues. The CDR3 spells CASSLNGRSGNTIYF. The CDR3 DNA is TGTGCCAGCAGCTTAAACGGGCGGTCTGGAAACACCATATATTTT.

In nucleotides, the CDR3 is TGTGCCTGGACCCTGCAGGGGAACACCGGGGAGCTGTTTTTT. Translated: CAWTLQGNTGELFF. The rearrangement uses TRBV30 and TRBJ2-2, with D possibly being TRBD1 (5 bases). Germline CDR1 is GTSNPN and CDR2 is SVGIG (reference sequence). The CDR3 is made up of 14 amino acids. The germline V and J ends were trimmed by 4 bases and 1 base, with 10 bases remaining between them.